A single T cell receptor (beta chain) is shown here with its context. No cognate antigen has been identified for it. Base qualities are missing; no much larger clone stands one base away. The library was produced with the immunoSEQ multiplex PCR assay. Rearranged TCR beta chain sequences were amplified using the hsTCRB Kit according to the manufacturer's protocol. An Illumina MiSeq was used to sequence the TCRB libraries. Processing in the source paper ran as follows. Demultiplexing, trimming and gene mapping were performed with the kit vendor's proprietary platform. TCRdb re-hosts the immuneACCESS table, in-frame sequences only. Its copies lack some clones; in the studies checked, an unresolved V gene accounts for under half of them, and the cause for the rest is not known. V, J and clone size derive from that table, while D and trimming were established from the DNA sequence. The sample data list around 15,000 clones, and around four fifths of these were observed just once. The ten top clones hold about a tenth of the sample.

Read against the paper, the sample's time point label means: baseline, week 1 (first vaccination visit). The treatment or condition label, as the study defines it: pre-vaccination baseline after standard-of-care therapy. Newly diagnosed WHO grade 3 or 4 IDH1-mutant astrocytomas showing loss of nuclear ATRX were present in the donors. The samples were drawn from NOA16, a multicentre, single-arm, open-label phase I trial in Germany that tested a mutant IDH1 peptide vaccine in humans for the first time. For immunogenicity testing, the blood drawn at visit V03 was used as the baseline sample. Genomic DNA for TCRB sequencing was extracted from EDTA blood using the DNeasy Blood and Tissue Kit. The sample comes from a study of a mutant IDH1 vaccine in newly diagnosed glioma (dated by TCRdb to 2020 to 2023). Turning to the overall study: The roughly 30 treated patients were approximately 62% male and around 40% female, with a mean age of approximately 40 years. Prior to enrollment, standard therapy consisting of radiotherapy alone, temozolomide alone, or radiochemotherapy with temozolomide had been administered to patients, with the combination being received by most patients. For exploratory analyses, longitudinal TCRB deep sequencing was carried out in around 26 treated patients wherever samples were available. Peripheral blood was drawn at six visits: V03 (baseline), V05, V07, V10, V12 and V13.

Broader findings and caveats from the paper: Selection of PBMC samples for TCRB deep sequencing was based on availability. Pseudoprogression appeared unrelated to alterations in the top peripheral T cell clonotypes detected by TCRB sequencing. The authors stated that sample limitations prevented analyses of patient blood samples from being reproduced. Immune responses induced by the vaccine were seen in approximately 93% of patients across multiple MHC alleles.

Taken from cysteine to phenylalanine, the CDR3 has 15 residues. The sequence is cut down to CDR3 DNA, 45 bases in frame from base 1. The germline V gene (reference sequence) sets CDR1 to SEHNR and CDR2 to FQNEAQ. V lost 5 bases and J lost 5 bases, and the count of bases not matched to a germline gene is 7. The specimen was PBMCs, collected from a glioma patient treated with radiotherapy, temozolomide or both. This receptor chain uses TRBV7-9 and TRBJ2-1; 9 junctional bases match TRBD2. The sequence came from a middle-aged man with glioma. CDR3 protein: CASSPFSGRNNEQFF. In nucleotide form, the sequence is TGTGCCAGCAGCCCCTTTAGCGGGAGAAACAATGAGCAGTTCTTC.